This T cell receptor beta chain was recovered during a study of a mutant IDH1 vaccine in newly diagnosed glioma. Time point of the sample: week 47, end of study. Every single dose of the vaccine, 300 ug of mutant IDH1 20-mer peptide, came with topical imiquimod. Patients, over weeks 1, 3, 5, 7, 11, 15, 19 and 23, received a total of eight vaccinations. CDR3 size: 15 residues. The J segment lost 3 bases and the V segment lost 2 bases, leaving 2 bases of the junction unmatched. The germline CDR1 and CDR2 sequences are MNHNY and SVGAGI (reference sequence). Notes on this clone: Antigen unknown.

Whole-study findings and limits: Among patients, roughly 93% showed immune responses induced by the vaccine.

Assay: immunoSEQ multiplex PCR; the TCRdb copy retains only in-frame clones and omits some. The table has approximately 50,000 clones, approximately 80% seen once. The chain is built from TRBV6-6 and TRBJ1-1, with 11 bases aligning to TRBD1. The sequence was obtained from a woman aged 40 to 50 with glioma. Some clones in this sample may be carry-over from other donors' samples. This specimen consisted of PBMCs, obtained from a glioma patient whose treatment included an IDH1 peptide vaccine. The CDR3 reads CASSYQGQGDTEAFF. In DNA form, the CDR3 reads TGTGCCAGCAGTTACCAGGGACAGGGGGACACTGAAGCTTTCTTT.